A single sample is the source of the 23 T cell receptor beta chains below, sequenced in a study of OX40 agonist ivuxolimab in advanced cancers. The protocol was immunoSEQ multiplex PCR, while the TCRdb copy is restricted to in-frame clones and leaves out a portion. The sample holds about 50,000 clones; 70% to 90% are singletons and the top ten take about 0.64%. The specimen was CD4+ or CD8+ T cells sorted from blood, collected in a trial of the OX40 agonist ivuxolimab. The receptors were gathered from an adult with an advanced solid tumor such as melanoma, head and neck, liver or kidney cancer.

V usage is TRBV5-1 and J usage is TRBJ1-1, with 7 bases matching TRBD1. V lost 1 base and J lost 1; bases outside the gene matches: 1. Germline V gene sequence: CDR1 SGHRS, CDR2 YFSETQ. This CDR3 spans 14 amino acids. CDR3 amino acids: CASSLTGENTEAFF. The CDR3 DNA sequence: TGCGCCAGCAGCTTGACAGGGGAGAACACTGAAGCTTTCTTT.

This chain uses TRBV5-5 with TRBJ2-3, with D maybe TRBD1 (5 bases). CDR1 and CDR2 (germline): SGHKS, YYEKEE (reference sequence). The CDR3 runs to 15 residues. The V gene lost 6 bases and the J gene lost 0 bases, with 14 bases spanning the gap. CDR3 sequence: CASNRLVSSTDTQYF. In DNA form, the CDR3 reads TGTGCCAGCAACAGGCTCGTTAGCAGCACAGATACGCAGTATTTT.

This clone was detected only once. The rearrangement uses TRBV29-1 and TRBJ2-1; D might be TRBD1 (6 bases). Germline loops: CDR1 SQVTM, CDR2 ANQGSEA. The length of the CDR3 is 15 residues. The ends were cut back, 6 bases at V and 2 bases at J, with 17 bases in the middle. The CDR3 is CSVQGPSLAYNEQFF. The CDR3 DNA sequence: TGCAGCGTACAGGGTCCTAGCTTAGCCTACAATGAGCAGTTCTTC.

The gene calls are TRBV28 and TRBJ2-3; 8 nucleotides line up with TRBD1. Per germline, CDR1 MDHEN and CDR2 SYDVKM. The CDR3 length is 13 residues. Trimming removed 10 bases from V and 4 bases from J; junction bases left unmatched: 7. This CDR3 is CAIQGAVADTQYF. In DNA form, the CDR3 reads TGTGCCATTCAGGGGGCTGTAGCAGATACGCAGTATTTT.

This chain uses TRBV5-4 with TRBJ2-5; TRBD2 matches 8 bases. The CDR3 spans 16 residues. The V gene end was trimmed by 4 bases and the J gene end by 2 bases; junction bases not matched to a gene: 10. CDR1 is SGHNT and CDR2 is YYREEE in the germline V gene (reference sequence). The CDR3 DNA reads TGTGCCAGCAGCCCGGGGGGAACTAGCGGACAAGAGACCCAGTACTTC. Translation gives CASSPGGTSGQETQYF.

CDR3 region: CASSLAWNYEQYF. Written as DNA, the CDR3 is TGTGCCAGCAGCCTCGCCTGGAACTACGAGCAGTACTTC. The chain links TRBV6-1 to TRBJ2-7; the D is unclear. Trimming removed 6 bases from V and 3 bases from J, with 12 bases in between. The CDR3 contains 13 residues. Looked up from germline, CDR1 is MNHNS and CDR2 is SASEGT.

CDR3 in DNA: TGTGCCAGCAGCGAACAGGGCGTGTTTGGAGATACGCAGTATTTT. The encoded protein is CASSEQGVFGDTQYF. This chain links TRBV5-6 with TRBJ2-3; D may be TRBD1 (6 bases). The CDR3 length is 15 residues. The V gene lost 4 bases and the J gene lost 5 bases, with 17 bases spanning the gap. Germline V gene sequence: CDR1 SGHDT, CDR2 YYEEEE.

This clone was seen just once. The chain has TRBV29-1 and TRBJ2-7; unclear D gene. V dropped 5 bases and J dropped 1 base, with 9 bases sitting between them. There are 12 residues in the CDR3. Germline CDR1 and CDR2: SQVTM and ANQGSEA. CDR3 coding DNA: TGCAGCGTTAGAGCTCGTTCCTACGAGCAGTACTTC. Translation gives CSVRARSYEQYF.

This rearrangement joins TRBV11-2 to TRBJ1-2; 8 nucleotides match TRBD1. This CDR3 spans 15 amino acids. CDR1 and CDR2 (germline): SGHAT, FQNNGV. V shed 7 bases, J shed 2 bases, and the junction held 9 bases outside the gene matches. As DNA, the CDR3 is TGTGCCAGCAACACCAACAGGGGGTACAACTATGGCTACACCTTC. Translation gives CASNTNRGYNYGYTF.

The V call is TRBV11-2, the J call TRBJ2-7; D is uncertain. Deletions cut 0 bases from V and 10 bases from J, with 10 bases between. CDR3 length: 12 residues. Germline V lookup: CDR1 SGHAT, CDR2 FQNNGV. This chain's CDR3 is CASSLDAFAQYF. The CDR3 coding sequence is TGTGCCAGCAGCTTAGATGCGTTCGCACAGTACTTC.

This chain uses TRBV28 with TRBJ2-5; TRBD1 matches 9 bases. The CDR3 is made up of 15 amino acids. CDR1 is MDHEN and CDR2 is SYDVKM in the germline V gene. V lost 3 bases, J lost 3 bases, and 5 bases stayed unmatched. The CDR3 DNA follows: TGTGCCAGCAGTTTCCAGGACAGGGGTAAAGAGACCCAGTACTTC. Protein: CASSFQDRGKETQYF. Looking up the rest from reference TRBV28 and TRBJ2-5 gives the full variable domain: DVKVTQSSRYLVKRTGEKVFLECVQDMDHENMFWYRQDPGLGLRLIYFSYDVKMKEKGDIPEGYSVSREKKERFSLILESASTNQTSMYLCASSFQDRGKETQYFGPGTRLLVL.

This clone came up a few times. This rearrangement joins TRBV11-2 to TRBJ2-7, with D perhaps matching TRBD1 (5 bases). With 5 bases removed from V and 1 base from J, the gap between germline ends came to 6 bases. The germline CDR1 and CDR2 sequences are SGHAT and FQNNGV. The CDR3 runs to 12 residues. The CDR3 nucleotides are TGTGCCAGCAGCGCAGGGTCCTACGAGCAGTACTTC. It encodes CASSAGSYEQYF.

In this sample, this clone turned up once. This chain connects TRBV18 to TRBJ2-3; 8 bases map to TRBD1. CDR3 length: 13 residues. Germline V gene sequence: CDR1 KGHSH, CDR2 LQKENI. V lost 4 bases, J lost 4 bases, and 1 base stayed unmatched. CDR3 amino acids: CASSRTGPDTQYF. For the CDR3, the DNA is TGTGCCAGCTCACGGACAGGGCCAGATACGCAGTATTTT.

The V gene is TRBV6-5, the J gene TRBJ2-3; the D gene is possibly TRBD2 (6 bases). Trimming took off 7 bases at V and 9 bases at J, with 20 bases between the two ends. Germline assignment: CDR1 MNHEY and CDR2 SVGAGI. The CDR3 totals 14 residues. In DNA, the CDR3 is TGTGCCAGCAAAGCACCTCTGGACGGAGGGACGCAGTATTTT. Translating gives CASKAPLDGGTQYF.

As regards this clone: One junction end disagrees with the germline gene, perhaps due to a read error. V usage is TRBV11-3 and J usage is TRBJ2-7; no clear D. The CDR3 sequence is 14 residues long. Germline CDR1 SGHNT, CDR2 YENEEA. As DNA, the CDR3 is TGTGCCAGCAGCTTAGGGGCGGCCTCCCACGAGCAGTACTTC. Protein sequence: CASSLGAASHEQYF.

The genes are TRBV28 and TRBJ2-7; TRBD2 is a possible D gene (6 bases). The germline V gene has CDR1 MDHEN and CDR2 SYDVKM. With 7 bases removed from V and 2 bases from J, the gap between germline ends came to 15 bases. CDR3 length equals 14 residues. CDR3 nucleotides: TGTGCCAGCACCACGGAGGGGTCCACCTACGAGCAGTACTTC. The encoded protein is CASTTEGSTYEQYF.

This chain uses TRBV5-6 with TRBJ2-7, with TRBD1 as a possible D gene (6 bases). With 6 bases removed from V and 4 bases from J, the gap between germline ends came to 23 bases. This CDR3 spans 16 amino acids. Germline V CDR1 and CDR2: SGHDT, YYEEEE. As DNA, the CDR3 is TGTGCCAGCACGACCCCCGGGACATCCCTAGGTTACGAGCAGTACTTC. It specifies CASTTPGTSLGYEQYF.

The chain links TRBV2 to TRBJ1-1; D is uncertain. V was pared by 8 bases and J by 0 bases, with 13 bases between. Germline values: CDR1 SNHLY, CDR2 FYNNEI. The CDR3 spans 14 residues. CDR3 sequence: CASCREGMNTEAFF. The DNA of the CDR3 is TGTGCCAGCTGCCGGGAGGGCATGAACACTGAAGCTTTCTTT.

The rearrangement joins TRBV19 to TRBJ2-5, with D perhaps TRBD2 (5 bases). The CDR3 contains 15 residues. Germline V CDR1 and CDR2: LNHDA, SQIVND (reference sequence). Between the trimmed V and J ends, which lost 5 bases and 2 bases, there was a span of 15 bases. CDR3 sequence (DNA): TGTGCCAGTAGTCTTCGACTACCGATGCAAGAGACCCAGTACTTC. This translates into CASSLRLPMQETQYF.

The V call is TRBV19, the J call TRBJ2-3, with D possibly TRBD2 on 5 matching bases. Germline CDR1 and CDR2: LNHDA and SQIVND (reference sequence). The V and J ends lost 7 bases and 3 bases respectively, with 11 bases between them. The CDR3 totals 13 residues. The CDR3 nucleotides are TGTGCCAGTACCCCCGGGGAGACAGATACGCAGTATTTT. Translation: CASTPGETDTQYF.

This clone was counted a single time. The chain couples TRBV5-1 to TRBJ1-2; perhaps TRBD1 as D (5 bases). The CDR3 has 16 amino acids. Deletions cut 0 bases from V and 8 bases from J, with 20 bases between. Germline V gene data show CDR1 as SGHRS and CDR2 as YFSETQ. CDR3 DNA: TGCGCCAGCAGCTTGGGGATTCAGGGCACCGGTCAGGGCTACACCTTC. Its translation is CASSLGIQGTGQGYTF.

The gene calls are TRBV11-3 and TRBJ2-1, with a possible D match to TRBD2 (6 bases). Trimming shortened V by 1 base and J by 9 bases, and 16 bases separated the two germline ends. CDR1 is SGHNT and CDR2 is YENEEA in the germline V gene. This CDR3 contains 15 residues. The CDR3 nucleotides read TGTGCCAGCAGCTTAGGAGTGAAGGGAGGAGGTGAGCAGTTCTTC. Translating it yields CASSLGVKGGGEQFF.

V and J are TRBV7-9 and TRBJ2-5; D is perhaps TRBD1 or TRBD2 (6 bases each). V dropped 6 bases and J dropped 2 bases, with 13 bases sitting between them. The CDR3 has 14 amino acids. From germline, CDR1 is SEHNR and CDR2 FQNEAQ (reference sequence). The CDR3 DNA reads TGTGCCAGCAGGCAACAGGGAGGACAAGAGACCCAGTACTTC. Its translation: CASRQQGGQETQYF.